This TCR beta chain emerged from a study of CD4+ T cells in melanoma. Whole-study findings and limits: CD8+ T cell, macrophage and B cell function reportedly correlated with neoantigen-specific CD4+ T cells. Neoantigen-specific CD4+ T cells in melanoma reportedly had diverse differentiation states.

The method was immunoSEQ multiplex PCR; TCRdb's version includes in-frame clones alone and lacks a portion of them. The data contain roughly 50,000 clones, roughly nine tenths of them singletons. V lost 6 bases to trimming and J lost 0 bases; unmatched junction nucleotides: 3. The CDR3 has 15 amino acids. Per the germline V gene, CDR1 is SNHLY and CDR2 is FYNNEI. A note on this clone: What it binds is unknown.

V usage is TRBV2 and J usage is TRBJ2-2, with TRBD1 matching over 8 bases. The receptor was isolated from a human donor with melanoma. Material for sequencing was peripheral blood. CDR3 coding DNA: TGTGCCAGCAGGAGGACAGGGTCGAACACCGGGGAGCTGTTTTTT. Protein product: CASRRTGSNTGELFF.